Listed here is a single T cell receptor beta chain. This receptor's antigen is unknown. Base quality data are lacking; no much larger clone is found one base away. This sample stems from a study of shared clonotypes between healthy human individuals (TCRdb year 2020). Notes on the research overall: The cohort included a few men and two women between 18 and 49 years of age. Blood TCR repertoires of a handful of healthy adults were deeply sequenced to estimate repertoire size and the extent of clonotype sharing between individuals. Per donor, leukapheresis produced somewhere between about 0.85 and 10 billion PBMCs. Different laboratories and diverse techniques were used to prepare libraries and sequence TCR repertoires, to increase sequencing depth and limit assay-specific biases.

There are 14 amino acids in the CDR3, from cysteine to phenylalanine inclusive. Only CDR3 DNA remains: 42 bases, in frame from the first base. V is pared back by 2 bases and J by 4 bases, with 11 bases lying between the germline termini. CDR1 and CDR2, looked up from the germline V gene, are MDHEN and SYDVKM. The donors were healthy, HIV-negative adults who had no recently reported acute infections or vaccinations. Every donor was a Caucasian adult living in Nashville, Tennessee, USA. For unsorted samples, approximately 81 million PBMCs were counted, and genomic DNA was extracted using the QIAamp DNA Blood Mini kit. After blood collection by leukapheresis, PBMCs were isolated using Ficoll-Histopaque density gradient centrifugation and then cryopreserved in the vapor phase of liquid nitrogen. Overall study results and their limits: Because the study included a small number of donors, the genetic and exposure-history diversity represented was limited. Sampling was restricted to blood, and TCR repertoires in tissues likely differ from the TCR repertoires found in blood. Based on pairwise subsampling, the degree of clonotype sharing among donors was expected to be affected by sequencing depth.

Using the deep immunoSEQ assay, multiplex PCR amplified TCR CDR3 regions from genomic DNA. Extracted genomic DNA from each cell subset was spread evenly across all wells of several immunoSEQ 96-well plates, with each plate serving as a replicate. For unsorted PBMC, approximately 300 ng of genomic DNA, equivalent to approximately 30,000 T cell genomes, went into each replicate PCR. Genomic DNA from unsorted PBMC was sequenced over ten immunoSEQ deep assay plates. The purified libraries were quantified using a Qubit 3.0 fluorometer, sized with a Bioanalyzer 2100, and then quantified again using the KAPA Library Quantification kit. A separate single-read 150-cycle Illumina NextSeq 550 flow cell was used to sequence each immunoSEQ 96-well plate. The study's own analysis went as follows. Because the immunoSEQ output held only junctional sequences and lacked quality scores, the filtering could not match the filtering applied to full-length reads. Sequences were annotated with PyIR, a Python wrapper for IgBLAST v1.9, using IMGT germline references to assign V/J genes and CDR3. Reads were filtered out if the reads had weak V/J assignments (E-value above 1e-6), no CDR3, stop codons, out-of-frame junctions, or ambiguous translated residues. V3J clonotypes were defined by identical inferred V gene, J gene, and CDR3 amino acid sequence. Percentage overlap between repertoires was computed as shared unique clonotypes divided by the size of the smaller repertoire. RTK rarefaction, the Chao1 estimator, and Recon v2.1 estimates of unobserved clonotypes were used to assess repertoire richness. The table was pulled from immuneACCESS by TCRdb, which kept in-frame rearrangements only. Such tables lose some clones; where checked, under half of the loss comes from unresolved V genes, and the rest has no known cause. D and trimming come from the DNA, and the V and J calls and clone size come from that table. A total of roughly 500,000 clones appear in this sample, about 79% of them only once. The ten largest clones add up to roughly 13% of the sample.

The sequence came from a woman aged 40 to 49 in good health. Some clones in this sample may be carry-over from other donors' samples. Sample: PBMCs. The sequence joins TRBV28 to TRBJ1-1, with TRBD1 as a weak D call on 5 bases. The encoded CDR3 is CASSLPRAGTEAFF. The sequenced DNA: TGTGCCAGCAGTTTACCCAGGGCCGGCACTGAAGCTTTCTTT.